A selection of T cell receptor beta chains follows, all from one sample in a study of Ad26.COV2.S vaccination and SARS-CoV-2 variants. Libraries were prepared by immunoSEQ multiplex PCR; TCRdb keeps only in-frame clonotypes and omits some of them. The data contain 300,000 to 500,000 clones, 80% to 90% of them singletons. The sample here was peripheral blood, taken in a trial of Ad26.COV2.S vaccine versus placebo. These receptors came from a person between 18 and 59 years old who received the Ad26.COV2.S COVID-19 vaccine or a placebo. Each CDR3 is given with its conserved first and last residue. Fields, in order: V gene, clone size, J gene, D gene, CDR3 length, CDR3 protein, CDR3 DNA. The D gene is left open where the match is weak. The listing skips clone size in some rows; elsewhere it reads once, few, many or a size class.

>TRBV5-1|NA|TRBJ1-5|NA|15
CASSLENGRNQPQHF
TGCGCCAGCAGCTTGGAAAACGGACGGAATCAGCCCCAGCATTTT
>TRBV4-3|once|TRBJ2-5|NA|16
CASSQDVNRARETQYF
TGCGCCAGCAGCCAAGATGTTAACAGGGCCCGGGAGACCCAGTACTTC
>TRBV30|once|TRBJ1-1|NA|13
CVWNWGSNTEAFF
TGTGTCTGGAACTGGGGCAGTAACACTGAAGCTTTCTTT
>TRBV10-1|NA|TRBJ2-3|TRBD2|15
CASSDPGGFTDTQYF
TGCGCCAGCAGTGACCCCGGGGGGTTTACAGATACGCAGTATTTT
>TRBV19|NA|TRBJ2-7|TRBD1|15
CASSSLGRDSYEQYF
TGTGCCAGTAGTAGTCTGGGCCGGGACAGCTACGAGCAGTACTTC
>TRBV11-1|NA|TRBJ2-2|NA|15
CASSPSARYTGELFF
TGTGCCAGCAGCCCGAGTGCCAGATATACCGGGGAGCTGTTTTTT
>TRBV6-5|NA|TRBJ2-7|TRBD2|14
CASSYRISGDEQYF
TGTGCCAGCAGTTATAGAATTAGCGGGGATGAGCAGTACTTC
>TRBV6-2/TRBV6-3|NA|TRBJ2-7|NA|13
CASSFGTSYEQYF
TGTGCCAGCAGTTTCGGGACCTCCTACGAGCAGTACTTC
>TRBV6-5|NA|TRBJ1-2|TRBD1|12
CASSRQGRGYTF
TGTGCCAGCAGTCGACAGGGGCGAGGCTACACCTTC
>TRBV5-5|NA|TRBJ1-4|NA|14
CASSERASGEKLFF
TGTGCCAGCAGCGAGAGGGCCTCCGGAGAAAAACTGTTTTTT
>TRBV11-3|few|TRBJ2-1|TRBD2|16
CASSLDGRGGLDEQFF
TGTGCCAGCAGCTTAGATGGGCGGGGGGGCCTTGATGAGCAGTTCTTC
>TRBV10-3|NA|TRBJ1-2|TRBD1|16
CAISEPNRGRNYGYTF
TGTGCCATCAGTGAGCCAAACAGGGGGCGGAACTATGGCTACACCTTC
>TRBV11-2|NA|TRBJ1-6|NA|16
CASSLPFGGSHSPLHF
TGTGCCAGCAGCTTACCCTTTGGGGGATCTCATTCACCCCTCCACTTT
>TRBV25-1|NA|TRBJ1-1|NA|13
CASSQGANTEAFF
TGTGCCAGCAGTCAAGGGGCTAACACTGAAGCTTTCTTT
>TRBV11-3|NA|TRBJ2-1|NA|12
CASSLDPLVQFF
TGTGCCAGCAGCTTAGACCCTTTAGTGCAGTTCTTC
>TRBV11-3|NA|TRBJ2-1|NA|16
CASSLEGSVSYNEQFF
TGTGCCAGCAGCTTAGAAGGGTCGGTATCCTACAATGAGCAGTTCTTC
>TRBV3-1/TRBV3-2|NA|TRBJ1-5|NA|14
CASSPTERGIPQHF
TGTGCCAGCAGCCCGACCGAGAGAGGAATTCCCCAGCATTTT
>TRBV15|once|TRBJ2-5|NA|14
CATSPGLQQETQYF
TGTGCCACCAGCCCGGGACTGCAACAAGAGACCCAGTACTTC
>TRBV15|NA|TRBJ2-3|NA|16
CATSSGLSHSTDTQYF
TGTGCCACCAGCAGCGGACTGTCCCATAGCACAGATACGCAGTATTTT
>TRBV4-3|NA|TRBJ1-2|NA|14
CASSQDRQYGGYTF
TGCGCCAGCAGCCAAGATCGACAGTATGGTGGCTACACCTTC
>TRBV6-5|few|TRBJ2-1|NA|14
CASSYVGGRDEQFF
TGTGCCAGCAGTTACGTGGGGGGGCGGGATGAGCAGTTCTTC
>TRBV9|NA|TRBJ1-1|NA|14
CASSPQGESTEAFF
TGTGCCAGCAGCCCCCAGGGTGAGAGCACTGAAGCTTTCTTT
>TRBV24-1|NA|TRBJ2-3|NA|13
CATRDATTDTQYF
TGTGCCACCAGAGATGCGACCACAGATACGCAGTATTTT
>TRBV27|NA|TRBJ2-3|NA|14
CASTSLGGTDTQYF
TGTGCCAGCACCTCGTTAGGCGGCACAGATACGCAGTATTTT
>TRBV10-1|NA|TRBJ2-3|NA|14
CASSESHLTDTQYF
TGCGCCAGCAGTGAGTCTCACCTCACAGATACGCAGTATTTT
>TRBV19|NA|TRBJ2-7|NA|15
CASSIAGGDSYEQYF
TGTGCCAGTAGTATAGCCGGCGGGGACAGCTACGAGCAGTACTTC
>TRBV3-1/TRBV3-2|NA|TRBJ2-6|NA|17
CASSLGTVSSGANVLTF
TGTGCCAGCAGCCTCGGGACGGTGAGCTCTGGGGCCAACGTCCTGACTTTC
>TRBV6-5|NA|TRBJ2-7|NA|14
CASSYSAGTYEQYF
TGTGCCAGCAGTTACTCGGCAGGGACCTACGAGCAGTACTTC
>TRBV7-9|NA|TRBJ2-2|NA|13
CASSLALPGELFF
TGTGCCAGCAGCTTAGCCCTCCCCGGGGAGCTGTTTTTT
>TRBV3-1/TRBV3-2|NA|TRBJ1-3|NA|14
CASSQSSSGNTIYF
TGTGCCAGCAGCCAGTCAAGCTCTGGAAACACCATATATTTT
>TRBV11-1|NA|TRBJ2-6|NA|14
CASRTDSGANVLTF
TGTGCCAGCAGAACAGACTCTGGGGCCAACGTCCTGACTTTC
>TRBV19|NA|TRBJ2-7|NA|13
CASSISVVHEQYF
TGTGCCAGTAGTATCTCGGTTGTCCACGAGCAGTACTTC
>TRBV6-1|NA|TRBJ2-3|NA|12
CASSEVVDTQYF
TGTGCCAGCAGTGAAGTTGTAGATACGCAGTATTTT
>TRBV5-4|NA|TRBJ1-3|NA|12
CASSLWGNTIYF
TGTGCCAGCAGCTTGTGGGGAAACACCATATATTTT
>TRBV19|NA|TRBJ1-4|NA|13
CASSGSTNEKLFF
TGTGCCAGTAGTGGATCAACTAATGAAAAACTGTTTTTT
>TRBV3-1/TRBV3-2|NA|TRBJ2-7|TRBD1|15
CASSQEGQGAREQYF
TGTGCCAGCAGCCAAGAAGGACAGGGGGCGCGGGAGCAGTACTTC
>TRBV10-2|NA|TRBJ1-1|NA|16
CASSEPRGAANTEAFF
TGCGCCAGCAGTGAACCCCGGGGGGCGGCGAACACTGAAGCTTTCTTT
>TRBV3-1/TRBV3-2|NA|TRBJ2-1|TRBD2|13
CASKGSGGAEQFF
TGTGCCAGCAAAGGTAGCGGGGGGGCTGAGCAGTTCTTC
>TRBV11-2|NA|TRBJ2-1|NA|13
CASSLDRLDEQFF
TGTGCCAGCAGCTTAGATAGGTTAGATGAGCAGTTCTTC
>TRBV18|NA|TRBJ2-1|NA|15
CASSPPWGSDNEQFF
TGTGCCAGCTCACCACCATGGGGCAGTGACAATGAGCAGTTCTTC
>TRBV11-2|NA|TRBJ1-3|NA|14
CASSLGFSGNTIYF
TGTGCCAGCAGCTTGGGGTTCTCTGGAAACACCATATATTTT
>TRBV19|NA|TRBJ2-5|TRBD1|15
CASSITDRGQETQYF
TGTGCCAGTAGTATCACGGACAGGGGTCAAGAGACCCAGTACTTC
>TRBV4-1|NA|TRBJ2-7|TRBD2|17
CASRLRWTSGGPYEQYF
TGCGCCAGCAGGCTAAGGTGGACTAGCGGGGGTCCCTACGAGCAGTACTTC
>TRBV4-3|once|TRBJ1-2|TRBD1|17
CASSQGFNRGRDYGYTF
TGCGCCAGCAGCCAAGGCTTTAACAGGGGTAGGGACTATGGCTACACCTTC
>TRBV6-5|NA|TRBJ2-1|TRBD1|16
CASSYAVGQGGNEQFF
TGTGCCAGCAGTTACGCCGTGGGACAGGGGGGCAATGAGCAGTTCTTC
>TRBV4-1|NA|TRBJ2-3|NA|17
CASSQEWSGRGFDTQYF
TGCGCCAGCAGCCAAGAATGGTCGGGCCGGGGCTTCGATACGCAGTATTTT
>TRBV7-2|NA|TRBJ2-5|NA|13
CASSRGRQETQYF
TGTGCCAGCAGCCGGGGACGGCAAGAGACCCAGTACTTC
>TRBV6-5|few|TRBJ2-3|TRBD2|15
CASTLLAGGQDTQYF
TGTGCCAGCACCCTACTAGCGGGGGGGCAAGATACGCAGTATTTT
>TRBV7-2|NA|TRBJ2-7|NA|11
CASGSGYEQYF
TGTGCCAGCGGTTCGGGTTACGAGCAGTACTTC
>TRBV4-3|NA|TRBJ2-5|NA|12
CASSQDPATLYF
TGCGCCAGCAGCCAAGACCCCGCCACTCTGTACTTC
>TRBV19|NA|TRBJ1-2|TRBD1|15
CASRPWTGGSYGYTF
TGTGCCAGTCGCCCCTGGACAGGCGGTAGCTATGGCTACACCTTC
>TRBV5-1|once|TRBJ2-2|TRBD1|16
CASRAGQGAFTGELFF
TGCGCCAGCAGAGCCGGACAGGGGGCCTTTACCGGGGAGCTGTTTTTT